This T cell receptor beta chain was profiled in a study of CD8+CD57+ T cells in acquired aplastic anemia. Turning to the study itself: Roughly 3.2 ug was the average amount of DNA from sorted CD4+ and CD8+ cells. Study-level results: The CD8+ Simpson's diversity of patients and controls was not significantly different.

Genomic DNA acted as the template from which TCR beta VDJ combination and CDR3 sequence profiling were carried out. In TCRdb, the reads were re-called with MiXCR into one record per CDR3 protein. Here the sample spans around 200,000 distinct CDR3 sequences, around 48% being singletons. By flow cytometry, patients selected for sequencing had shown an expansion of CD8+CD57+ cells. Prior therapy had not been administered to any patient at the time of blood sampling. The CDR3 sequence is 15 residues long. Trimming removed 5 bases at V and 8 bases at J, with 16 bases between. Germline values: CDR1 LNHDA, CDR2 SQIVND (reference sequence). On this clonotype itself: Antigen unknown.

V and J are TRBV19 and TRBJ1-6; D not certain. Specimen: sorted CD4+, CD8+, or CD8+CD57+ T cells (not recorded which) from PBMCs. The source is a human donor with aplastic anemia. DNA for the CDR3: TGTGCCAGTAGTCCGGCTGGACTAGCGGATTCACCCCTCCACTTT. As protein: CASSPAGLADSPLHF.